Described below is a single T cell receptor (beta chain) sequence and its context. Its cognate antigen is unknown. Germline V gene lookup returns CDR1 SGHRS and CDR2 YFSETQ. V lost 4 bases, J lost 2 bases, and 16 bases lay in between. This CDR3 is 15 amino acids long. One entry per CDR3 protein results from TCRdb running MiXCR on the RT-PCR reads. The sample contains roughly 500,000 distinct CDR3 sequences, 25% of which appear only once. The sample belongs to a study of response to subunit inactivated influenza vaccine. Study outcomes and limitations: Every seasonal influenza vaccination brings in few new T cells, the authors suggested.

The V and J genes are TRBV5-1 and TRBJ2-7; perhaps TRBD1 as D (7 bases). The source is a man aged 50 to 59 who received an inactivated influenza vaccine. The input for sequencing was CD4+ T cells sorted from PBMCs, taken about 5 days after vaccination. The CDR3 nucleotides read TGCGCCAGCAGCCCGGGCAGGGGGGTTCCCTACGAGCAGTACTTC. Protein sequence: CASSPGRGVPYEQYF.